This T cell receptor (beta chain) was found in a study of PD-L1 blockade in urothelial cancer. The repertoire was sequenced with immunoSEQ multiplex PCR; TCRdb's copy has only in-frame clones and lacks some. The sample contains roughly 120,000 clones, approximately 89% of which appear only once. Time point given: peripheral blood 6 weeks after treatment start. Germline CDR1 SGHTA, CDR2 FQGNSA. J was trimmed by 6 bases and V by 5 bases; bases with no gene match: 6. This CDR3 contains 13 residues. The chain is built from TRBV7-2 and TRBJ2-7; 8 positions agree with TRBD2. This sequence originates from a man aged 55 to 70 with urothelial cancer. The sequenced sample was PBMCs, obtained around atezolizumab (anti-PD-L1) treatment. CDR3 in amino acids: CASSRGLVGEQYF. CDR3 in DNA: TGTGCCAGCAGCCGGGGACTAGTTGGCGAGCAGTACTTC.